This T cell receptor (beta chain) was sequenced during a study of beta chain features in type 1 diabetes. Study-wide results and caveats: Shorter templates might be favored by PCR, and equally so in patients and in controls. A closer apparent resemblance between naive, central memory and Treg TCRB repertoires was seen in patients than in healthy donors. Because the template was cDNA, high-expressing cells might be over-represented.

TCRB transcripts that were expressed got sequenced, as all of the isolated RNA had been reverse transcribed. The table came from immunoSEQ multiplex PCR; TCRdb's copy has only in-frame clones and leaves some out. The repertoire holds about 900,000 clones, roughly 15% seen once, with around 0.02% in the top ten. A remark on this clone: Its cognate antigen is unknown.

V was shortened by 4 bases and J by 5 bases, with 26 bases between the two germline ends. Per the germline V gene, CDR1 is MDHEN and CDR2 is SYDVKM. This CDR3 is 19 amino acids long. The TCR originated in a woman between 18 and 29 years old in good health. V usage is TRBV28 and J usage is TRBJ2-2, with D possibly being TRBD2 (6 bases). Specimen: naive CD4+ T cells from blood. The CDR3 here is CASSSITPGDSEHTGELFF. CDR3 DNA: TGTGCCAGCAGTTCTATAACTCCGGGAGATAGCGAACATACCGGGGAGCTGTTTTTT.